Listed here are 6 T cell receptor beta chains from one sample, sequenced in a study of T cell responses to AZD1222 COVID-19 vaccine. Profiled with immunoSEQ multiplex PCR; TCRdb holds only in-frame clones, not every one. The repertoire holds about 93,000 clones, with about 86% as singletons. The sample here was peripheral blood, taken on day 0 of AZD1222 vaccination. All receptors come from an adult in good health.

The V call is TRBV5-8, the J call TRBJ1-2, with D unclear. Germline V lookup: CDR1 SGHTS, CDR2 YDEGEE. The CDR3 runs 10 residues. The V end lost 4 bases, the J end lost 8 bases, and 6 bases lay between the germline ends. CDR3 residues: CASSPRGYTF. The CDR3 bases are TGTGCCAGCAGCCCTCGGGGCTACACCTTC. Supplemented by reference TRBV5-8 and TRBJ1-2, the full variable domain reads EAGVTQSPTHLIKTRGQQATLRCSPISGHTSVYWYQQALGLGLQFLLWYDEGEERNRGNFPPRFSGRQFPNYSSELNVNALELEDSALYLCASSPRGYTFGSGTRLTVV.

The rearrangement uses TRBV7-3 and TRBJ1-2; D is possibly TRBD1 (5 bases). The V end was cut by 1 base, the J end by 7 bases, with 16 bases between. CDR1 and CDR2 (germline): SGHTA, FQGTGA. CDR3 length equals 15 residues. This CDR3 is CASSLNPGREGGYTF. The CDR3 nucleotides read TGTGCCAGCAGCTTAAACCCAGGGCGGGAGGGTGGCTACACCTTC. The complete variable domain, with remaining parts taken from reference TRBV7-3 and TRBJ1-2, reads GAGVSQTPSNKVTEKGKYVELRCDPISGHTALYWYRQSLGQGPEFLIYFQGTGAADDSGLPNDRFFAVRPEGSVSTLKIQRTERGDSAVYLCASSLNPGREGGYTFGSGTRLTVV.

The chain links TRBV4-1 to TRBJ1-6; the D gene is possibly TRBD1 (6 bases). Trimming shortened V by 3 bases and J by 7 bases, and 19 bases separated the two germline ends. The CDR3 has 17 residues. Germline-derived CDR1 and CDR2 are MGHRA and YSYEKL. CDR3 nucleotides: TGCGCCAGCAGCCATCCCTTCGGCAGGGGAACCAATTCACCCCTCCACTTT. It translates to CASSHPFGRGTNSPLHF.

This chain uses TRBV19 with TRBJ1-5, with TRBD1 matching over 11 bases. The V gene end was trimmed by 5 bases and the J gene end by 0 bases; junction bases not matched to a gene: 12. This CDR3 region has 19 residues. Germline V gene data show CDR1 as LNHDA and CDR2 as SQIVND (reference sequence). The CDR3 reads CASSPPDRGPRASNQPQHF. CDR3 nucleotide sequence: TGTGCCAGTAGTCCCCCGGACAGGGGGCCAAGGGCTAGCAATCAGCCCCAGCATTTT.

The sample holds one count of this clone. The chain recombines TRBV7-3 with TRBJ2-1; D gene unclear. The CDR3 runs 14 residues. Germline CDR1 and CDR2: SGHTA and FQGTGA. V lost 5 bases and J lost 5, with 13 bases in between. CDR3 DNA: TGTGCCAGCAGCCCTTCTCCTAGGGACAATGAGCAGTTCTTC. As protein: CASSPSPRDNEQFF. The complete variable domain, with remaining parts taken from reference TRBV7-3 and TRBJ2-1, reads GAGVSQTPSNKVTEKGKYVELRCDPISGHTALYWYRQSLGQGPEFLIYFQGTGAADDSGLPNDRFFAVRPEGSVSTLKIQRTERGDSAVYLCASSPSPRDNEQFFGPGTRLTVL.

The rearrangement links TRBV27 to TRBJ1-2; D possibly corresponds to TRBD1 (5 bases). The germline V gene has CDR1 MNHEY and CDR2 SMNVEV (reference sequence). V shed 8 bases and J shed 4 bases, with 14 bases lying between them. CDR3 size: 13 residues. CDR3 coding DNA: TGTGCCAGCGGAAGGACACGCGTCTATGGCTACACCTTC. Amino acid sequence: CASGRTRVYGYTF.